This T cell receptor beta chain was obtained from a study of vaccination effects on CD4 cells after COVID-19. Antigen-specific CD4+ T cells were first expanded with viral peptide pools by the ViraFEST assay and only then sequenced. Once cultured for roughly 10 days, the cells underwent separation to obtain CD4+ T cells. Nucleocapsid antibody tests were negative, and the vaccine recipients had no prior SARS-CoV-2 infection. Roughly 2.1 million PBMC per well were cultured with around 10 IU/ml IL-2 and approximately 9.1 ug/ml peptides. At days 3 and 7, half of the medium was exchanged for IL-2 medium. Study-wide findings and caveats: Both infection-induced and vaccine-induced clones contracted markedly at late post-vaccination timepoints.

V lost 4 bases and J lost 13; bases outside the gene matches: 11. Per the germline V gene, CDR1 is LGHNA and CDR2 is YSLEER. This CDR3 has 13 residues. Assay: immunoSEQ multiplex PCR; the TCRdb copy retains only in-frame clones and omits some. The table records approximately 30,000 clones, roughly two thirds of them present only once. This clone was observed a few times. As yet, its antigen is unknown. The TCR comes from a human donor who received a COVID-19 vaccine. Here the sequenced sample was CD4+ T cells from PBMCs cultured with HCoV-229E spike peptides, taken before COVID-19 vaccination. V is TRBV4-3 and J is TRBJ1-2; the match to TRBD1 covers 8 bases. CDR3 nucleotide sequence: TGCGCCAGCAGCCTTTCCGGACAGGGACGATTCACCTTC. It encodes CASSLSGQGRFTF.